The rows below give T cell receptor beta chains drawn from one sample of a study of blood T cells in healthy people across ages. One entry per CDR3 protein, called by TCRdb with MiXCR from the 5' RACE reads. The sample consists of roughly 2 million distinct CDR3 sequences, around half of them appearing once. The sample comprised blood. These receptor sequences come from a woman in her forties in good health. Each CDR3 is given with its conserved first and last residue. The D gene is left open where the match is weak. Size is omitted from some rows. Given values are once, few, many or a class for expanded clones.

CDR3 DNA: TGTGCCAGTAGTGTTCCGGGAACCTACAATGAGCAGTTCTTC
CDR3 protein: CASSVPGTYNEQFF
clone size: few
J gene: TRBJ2-1
V gene: TRBV2
D gene: NA

CDR3 DNA: TGCAGTGCTGGGGTACTAGCGGGGGTAAACAATGAGCAGTTCTTC
CDR3 protein: CSAGVLAGVNNEQFF
clone size: NA
J gene: TRBJ2-1
V gene: TRBV20-1
D gene: TRBD2

CDR3 DNA: TGCAGTGCTATAAGCGGGACAGGGGCCTTCGTTCAGTACTTC
CDR3 protein: CSAISGTGAFVQYF
clone size: NA
J gene: TRBJ2-7
V gene: TRBV20-1
D gene: TRBD1

CDR3 DNA: TGCAGTGCTAGACGTCTGGGGGCCACCAATACGCAGTATTTT
CDR3 protein: CSARRLGATNTQYF
clone size: few
J gene: TRBJ2-3
V gene: TRBV20-1
D gene: NA

CDR3 DNA: TGTGCCAGCAGCTCCGGGCCCCAATACGAGCAGTACTTC
CDR3 protein: CASSSGPQYEQYF
clone size: NA
J gene: TRBJ2-7
V gene: TRBV6-6
D gene: NA

CDR3 DNA: TGTGCCTCCAGCTCAGATATTCCGTATTCACCCCTCCACTTT
CDR3 protein: CASSSDIPYSPLHF
clone size: NA
J gene: TRBJ1-6
V gene: TRBV7-9
D gene: NA

CDR3 DNA: TGTGCCATCAACAGGGGGCCAAAGCTGGATACGCAGTATTTT
CDR3 protein: CAINRGPKLDTQYF
clone size: few
J gene: TRBJ2-3
V gene: TRBV6-2/TRBV6-3
D gene: TRBD1

CDR3 DNA: TGTGCCAGCACCCTGGTGGGACGGGGGGTTCAAGAGACCCAGTACTTC
CDR3 protein: CASTLVGRGVQETQYF
clone size: NA
J gene: TRBJ2-5
V gene: TRBV4-2
D gene: TRBD2

CDR3 DNA: TGCGCCAGCAGCTTGGCCACAGGTTCAGGGAATGAGCAGTTCTTC
CDR3 protein: CASSLATGSGNEQFF
clone size: NA
J gene: TRBJ2-1
V gene: TRBV5-1
D gene: NA

CDR3 DNA: TGTGCCAGCAGCGTAGTCCCTAGCCCAGAGACCCAGTACTTC
CDR3 protein: CASSVVPSPETQYF
clone size: few
J gene: TRBJ2-5
V gene: TRBV9
D gene: NA

CDR3 DNA: TGCGCCAGCAGCTCCCACGGGGGACTAGCGATCACAGATACGCAGTATTTT
CDR3 protein: CASSSHGGLAITDTQYF
clone size: NA
J gene: TRBJ2-3
V gene: TRBV5-1
D gene: TRBD2

CDR3 DNA: TGTGCCAGCAGTTTCGGACAGCGCGGTACGTGGGATGGCTACACCTTC
CDR3 protein: CASSFGQRGTWDGYTF
clone size: few
J gene: TRBJ1-2
V gene: TRBV12-3/TRBV12-4
D gene: NA

CDR3 DNA: TGTGCCAGCAGCTTAAACGGAGGGTCAGATACGCAGTATTTT
CDR3 protein: CASSLNGGSDTQYF
clone size: NA
J gene: TRBJ2-3
V gene: TRBV11-3
D gene: NA

CDR3 DNA: TGTGCCAGCAGCTGGGGACAGGGGAGCACAGATACGCAGTATTTT
CDR3 protein: CASSWGQGSTDTQYF
clone size: NA
J gene: TRBJ2-3
V gene: TRBV7-6
D gene: TRBD1

CDR3 DNA: TGTGCCAGCAGTATCCGGGGTCTCAACTATGGCTACACCTTC
CDR3 protein: CASSIRGLNYGYTF
clone size: few
J gene: TRBJ1-2
V gene: TRBV2
D gene: NA

CDR3 DNA: TGTGCCAGCAGTTTATCGGGTCGGGGGGGAAGCTCCTACAATGAGCAGTTCTTC
CDR3 protein: CASSLSGRGGSSYNEQFF
clone size: NA
J gene: TRBJ2-1
V gene: TRBV27
D gene: TRBD2

CDR3 DNA: TGTGCCAGCAGCTTAGGGGGACAGGGGGCTGGTGAGCAGTTCTTC
CDR3 protein: CASSLGGQGAGEQFF
clone size: few
J gene: TRBJ2-1
V gene: TRBV7-2
D gene: TRBD1

CDR3 DNA: TGTGCCAGCAGCCCGGGGGGGACAGGTCTGCATGAAAAACTGTTTTTT
CDR3 protein: CASSPGGTGLHEKLFF
clone size: NA
J gene: TRBJ1-4
V gene: TRBV28
D gene: TRBD1

CDR3 DNA: TGTGCCAGCAGCTATCCGGACAGGGGGAGATACGAGCAGTACTTC
CDR3 protein: CASSYPDRGRYEQYF
clone size: few
J gene: TRBJ2-7
V gene: TRBV7-2
D gene: TRBD1

CDR3 DNA: TGTGCCAGCAGTTTATCTGATGGCCCATCGGTTCAGTACTTC
CDR3 protein: CASSLSDGPSVQYF
clone size: few
J gene: TRBJ2-4
V gene: TRBV27
D gene: NA

CDR3 DNA: TGTGCCAGCAGGTTAGGAGACAGGAGAAGTCAGCCCCAGCATTTT
CDR3 protein: CASRLGDRRSQPQHF
clone size: NA
J gene: TRBJ1-5
V gene: TRBV28
D gene: NA

CDR3 DNA: TGTGCCAGCAGCGTAAGCGGGGGGCCGCTCGATACGCAGTATTTT
CDR3 protein: CASSVSGGPLDTQYF
clone size: few
J gene: TRBJ2-3
V gene: TRBV9
D gene: TRBD2

CDR3 DNA: TGCGCCAGCAGCCAATTGGGGGGCTCCTACAATGAGCAGTTCTTC
CDR3 protein: CASSQLGGSYNEQFF
clone size: few
J gene: TRBJ2-1
V gene: TRBV4-3
D gene: NA

CDR3 DNA: TGTGCCAGCAGCCCACGACCGAGACAGATTAGCAATCAGCCCCAGCATTTT
CDR3 protein: CASSPRPRQISNQPQHF
clone size: NA
J gene: TRBJ1-5
V gene: TRBV7-6
D gene: NA

CDR3 DNA: TGTGCCAGCAGCCTTACAGGGGTCAAACCTTCCTACGAGCAGGACTTC
CDR3 protein: CASSLTGVKPSYEQDF
clone size: NA
J gene: TRBJ2-7
V gene: TRBV7-9
D gene: TRBD1

CDR3 DNA: TGCGCCAGCAGCCAAGATAGGGGGGGTTTGAGCAAAAACATTCAGTACTTC
CDR3 protein: CASSQDRGGLSKNIQYF
clone size: NA
J gene: TRBJ2-4
V gene: TRBV4-3
D gene: NA

CDR3 DNA: TGCAGTGCTAGAGATGGAGGGCTGAACACTGAAGCTTTCTTT
CDR3 protein: CSARDGGLNTEAFF
clone size: NA
J gene: TRBJ1-1
V gene: TRBV20-1
D gene: NA

CDR3 DNA: TGCAGTGCTTCCGACATCGAGCAGTACTTC
CDR3 protein: CSASDIEQYF
clone size: NA
J gene: TRBJ2-7
V gene: TRBV20-1
D gene: NA

CDR3 DNA: TGCAGTGCTTCTAGCGAATTGACCTACGAGCAGTACTTC
CDR3 protein: CSASSELTYEQYF
clone size: NA
J gene: TRBJ2-7
V gene: TRBV20-1
D gene: NA

CDR3 DNA: TGTGCCAGCAGCTTAGGGCGGGTTGTAAAAGAGACCCAGTACTTC
CDR3 protein: CASSLGRVVKETQYF
clone size: NA
J gene: TRBJ2-5
V gene: TRBV7-2
D gene: NA

CDR3 DNA: TGTGCCAGCAGCCCCCCAGTTTGGGTCTACGGGCAGTACTTC
CDR3 protein: CASSPPVWVYGQYF
clone size: NA
J gene: TRBJ2-7
V gene: TRBV9
D gene: NA

CDR3 DNA: TGCAGTGGTCTCCGGGGGGGGTCCTACAATGAGCAGTTCTTC
CDR3 protein: CSGLRGGSYNEQFF
clone size: NA
J gene: TRBJ2-1
V gene: TRBV20-1
D gene: TRBD2

CDR3 DNA: TGTGCCAGCAGCCACCGTAAGGGCTCGTGGAATACGCAGTATTTT
CDR3 protein: CASSHRKGSWNTQYF
clone size: many
J gene: TRBJ2-3
V gene: TRBV11-1
D gene: NA

CDR3 DNA: TGTGCCGGCAGCTTAGCGCTTCAGGCTCAGCCCCAGCATTTT
CDR3 protein: CAGSLALQAQPQHF
clone size: NA
J gene: TRBJ1-5
V gene: TRBV7-2
D gene: NA

CDR3 DNA: TGTGCCAGCAGTTACCCAGGACTACCGGCAGATACGCAGTATTTT
CDR3 protein: CASSYPGLPADTQYF
clone size: NA
J gene: TRBJ2-3
V gene: TRBV6-2/TRBV6-3
D gene: NA

CDR3 DNA: TGCGCCAGCAGCCTAACACAGGGCACCTCTGGGGCCAACGTCCTGACTTTC
CDR3 protein: CASSLTQGTSGANVLTF
clone size: few
J gene: TRBJ2-6
V gene: TRBV4-3
D gene: NA

CDR3 DNA: TGTGCCAGCTGCCGTGGACAGGCGCCCTACAATGAGCAGTTCTTC
CDR3 protein: CASCRGQAPYNEQFF
clone size: NA
J gene: TRBJ2-1
V gene: TRBV9
D gene: TRBD1

CDR3 DNA: TGTGCCAGCAGTCGAAGTACAGCTGGGGCCAACGTCCTGACTTTC
CDR3 protein: CASSRSTAGANVLTF
clone size: NA
J gene: TRBJ2-6
V gene: TRBV6-2/TRBV6-3
D gene: NA

CDR3 DNA: TGTGCCAGCAGCTTAGGCACCGTAAGCTCCTACGAGCAGTACTTC
CDR3 protein: CASSLGTVSSYEQYF
clone size: many
J gene: TRBJ2-7
V gene: TRBV7-2
D gene: NA

CDR3 DNA: TGTGCCAGCAGCGACCATGGGGAGACCCAGTACTTC
CDR3 protein: CASSDHGETQYF
clone size: few
J gene: TRBJ2-5
V gene: TRBV25-1
D gene: NA

CDR3 DNA: TGTGCCAGCAGTGACTCCCGGGACTCCTACAATGAGCAGTTCTTC
CDR3 protein: CASSDSRDSYNEQFF
clone size: NA
J gene: TRBJ2-1
V gene: TRBV6-4
D gene: NA

CDR3 DNA: TGTGCCAGCAGCGACGGACAGGGCGTTAATGAAAAACTGTTTTTT
CDR3 protein: CASSDGQGVNEKLFF
clone size: few
J gene: TRBJ1-4
V gene: TRBV12-3/TRBV12-4
D gene: TRBD1

CDR3 DNA: TGTGCCAGCAGTTACGAGGGGGCCCCCCCCAATGAGCAGTTCTTC
CDR3 protein: CASSYEGAPPNEQFF
clone size: NA
J gene: TRBJ2-1
V gene: TRBV6-2/TRBV6-3
D gene: TRBD1

CDR3 DNA: TGTGCCAGCAGCCAAGTAGCGGGGGGGCGAGGAGATACGCAGTATTTT
CDR3 protein: CASSQVAGGRGDTQYF
clone size: NA
J gene: TRBJ2-3
V gene: TRBV3-1
D gene: TRBD2

CDR3 DNA: TGCGCCAGCAGACCGGACGGGTCTTATAGCAATCAGCCCCAGCATTTT
CDR3 protein: CASRPDGSYSNQPQHF
clone size: NA
J gene: TRBJ1-5
V gene: TRBV5-1
D gene: NA

CDR3 DNA: TGTGCCAGCAGCTTAGCCCAGGACAATTACAATGAGCAGTTCTTC
CDR3 protein: CASSLAQDNYNEQFF
clone size: NA
J gene: TRBJ2-1
V gene: TRBV7-2
D gene: NA

CDR3 DNA: TGTGCCACCAGTGACATTGACTATGGCTACACCTTC
CDR3 protein: CATSDIDYGYTF
clone size: NA
J gene: TRBJ1-2
V gene: TRBV24-1
D gene: NA

CDR3 DNA: TGCGCCAGCAGCCAGCGACTAGCGGGGCTAAGTAGCACAGATACGCAGTATTTT
CDR3 protein: CASSQRLAGLSSTDTQYF
clone size: few
J gene: TRBJ2-3
V gene: TRBV4-3
D gene: TRBD2

CDR3 DNA: TGTGCCAGCAGCCAAGACCGGACAACTTACAATGAGCAGTTCTTC
CDR3 protein: CASSQDRTTYNEQFF
clone size: few
J gene: TRBJ2-1
V gene: TRBV4-2
D gene: NA